The rows below give T cell receptor beta chains drawn from one sample of a study of sequential checkpoint blockade in melanoma. TCRdb's copy holds only in-frame clones and misses some; the assay was immunoSEQ multiplex PCR. The sample yields about 28,000 clones, approximately 75% seen once. The sample was CD8+ T cells sorted from blood (inferred from file names), taken from a patient given nivolumab and ipilimumab in sequence. The receptor set was obtained from a human donor with melanoma. Both conserved end residues are part of each CDR3. D genes are given only for firm matches. The listing skips clone size in some rows; elsewhere it reads once, few, many or a size class.

v_gene: TRBV6-5; j_gene: TRBJ2-2; d_gene: -; abundance: -; CDR3aa: CASSYLNTGELFF; CDR3nt: TGTGCCAGCAGTTACCTGAACACCGGGGAGCTGTTTTTT
v_gene: TRBV4-3; j_gene: TRBJ1-6; d_gene: TRBD1; abundance: -; CDR3aa: CASSQSTTGRYNSPLHF; CDR3nt: TGCGCCAGCAGCCAATCAACGACAGGGCGCTATAATTCACCCCTCCACTTT
v_gene: TRBV4-2; j_gene: TRBJ1-5; d_gene: TRBD1; abundance: -; CDR3aa: CASSLDRGRNQPQHF; CDR3nt: TGTGCCAGCAGCCTCGACAGGGGACGCAATCAGCCCCAGCATTTT
v_gene: TRBV4-3; j_gene: TRBJ2-1; d_gene: -; abundance: -; CDR3aa: CASSQDWQGYEQFF; CDR3nt: TGCGCCAGCAGCCAAGACTGGCAGGGGTATGAGCAGTTCTTC
v_gene: TRBV7-3; j_gene: TRBJ2-2; d_gene: TRBD2; abundance: -; CDR3aa: CASSSSGGAVGELFF; CDR3nt: TGTGCCAGCAGCTCAAGCGGGGGGGCCGTCGGGGAGCTGTTTTTT
v_gene: TRBV4-2; j_gene: TRBJ2-1; d_gene: TRBD2; abundance: -; CDR3aa: CASSQVSGGGAGNEQFF; CDR3nt: TGTGCCAGCAGCCAAGTCTCCGGCGGGGGGGCTGGGAATGAGCAGTTCTTC
v_gene: TRBV19; j_gene: TRBJ1-1; d_gene: -; abundance: -; CDR3aa: CASKTWAEAFF; CDR3nt: TGTGCCAGTAAGACTTGGGCTGAAGCTTTCTTT
v_gene: TRBV28; j_gene: TRBJ1-2; d_gene: -; abundance: -; CDR3aa: CASHSNYGYTF; CDR3nt: TGTGCCAGCCACAGTAACTATGGCTACACCTTC
v_gene: TRBV19; j_gene: TRBJ1-2; d_gene: -; abundance: once; CDR3aa: CASSLWTDYGYTF; CDR3nt: TGTGCCAGTAGTTTATGGACAGACTATGGCTACACCTTC
v_gene: TRBV7-9; j_gene: TRBJ1-1; d_gene: -; abundance: medium-sized; CDR3aa: CASRQGATEAFF; CDR3nt: TGTGCCAGCAGACAGGGAGCCACTGAAGCTTTCTTT
v_gene: TRBV4-1; j_gene: TRBJ2-3; d_gene: TRBD2; abundance: -; CDR3aa: CASSPLWGEGSTDTQYF; CDR3nt: TGCGCCAGCAGCCCTCTGTGGGGGGAGGGCAGCACAGATACGCAGTATTTT
v_gene: TRBV9; j_gene: TRBJ2-3; d_gene: TRBD2; abundance: -; CDR3aa: CASSAATRGGATDTQYF; CDR3nt: TGTGCCAGCAGCGCCGCAACCCGCGGGGGAGCCACAGATACGCAGTATTTT
v_gene: TRBV30; j_gene: TRBJ1-1; d_gene: TRBD1; abundance: -; CDR3aa: CAWNTGQVGTEAFF; CDR3nt: TGTGCCTGGAATACAGGACAGGTCGGCACTGAAGCTTTCTTT
v_gene: TRBV11-3; j_gene: TRBJ2-1; d_gene: -; abundance: -; CDR3aa: CASSLDYGTSSQFF; CDR3nt: TGTGCCAGCAGCTTAGATTACGGGACTTCCTCGCAGTTCTTC
v_gene: TRBV19; j_gene: TRBJ2-5; d_gene: TRBD1; abundance: -; CDR3aa: CASSIGGTAMAQYF; CDR3nt: TGTGCCAGTAGTATAGGAGGGACAGCCATGGCCCAGTACTTC
v_gene: TRBV13; j_gene: TRBJ1-5; d_gene: TRBD1; abundance: few; CDR3aa: CASSITGTGNQPQHF; CDR3nt: TGTGCCAGCAGCATCACCGGGACAGGGAATCAGCCCCAGCATTTT
v_gene: TRBV28; j_gene: TRBJ2-7; d_gene: TRBD2; abundance: -; CDR3aa: CASRPAGLNAEQYF; CDR3nt: TGTGCCAGCAGACCAGCGGGACTTAATGCCGAGCAGTACTTC
v_gene: TRBV27; j_gene: TRBJ2-7; d_gene: -; abundance: -; CDR3aa: CASSLSFNRAYEQYF; CDR3nt: TGTGCCAGCAGTTTATCTTTCAACAGGGCCTACGAGCAGTACTTC
v_gene: TRBV10-3; j_gene: TRBJ1-2; d_gene: -; abundance: -; CDR3aa: CAISESYSNYGYTF; CDR3nt: TGTGCCATCAGTGAGTCGTACAGCAACTATGGCTACACCTTC
v_gene: TRBV29-1; j_gene: TRBJ2-2; d_gene: TRBD2; abundance: few; CDR3aa: CSVESGGGNTGELFF; CDR3nt: TGCAGCGTTGAATCTGGCGGGGGGAACACCGGGGAGCTGTTTTTT
v_gene: TRBV7-9; j_gene: TRBJ2-1; d_gene: TRBD2; abundance: -; CDR3aa: CASSLSGLDNEQFF; CDR3nt: TGTGCCAGCAGCCTTTCGGGACTAGACAATGAGCAGTTCTTC
v_gene: TRBV4-3; j_gene: TRBJ2-2; d_gene: TRBD1; abundance: -; CDR3aa: CASSPIVGTAYTGELFF; CDR3nt: TGCGCCAGCAGCCCAATAGTAGGGACAGCATACACCGGGGAGCTGTTTTTT
v_gene: TRBV9; j_gene: TRBJ2-7; d_gene: -; abundance: -; CDR3aa: CASSPPGDYEQYF; CDR3nt: TGTGCCAGCAGCCCCCCGGGGGACTACGAGCAGTACTTC
v_gene: TRBV4-1; j_gene: TRBJ1-1; d_gene: -; abundance: -; CDR3aa: CASSQFGIKNTEAFF; CDR3nt: TGCGCCAGCAGCCAATTCGGGATCAAGAACACTGAAGCTTTCTTT